This T cell receptor (beta chain) was sequenced during a study of blood T cell repertoires in COVID-19. Overall study: Some COVID-19 samples were acute and others convalescent; all came from the United States, Italy and Spain. From T cells, B-cell-depleted T cells, or PBMCs came the material, which was cDNA or gDNA.

The V gene's germline CDR1 is ENHRY and CDR2 SYGVKD. This CDR3 is built from 13 residues. V was cut by 6 bases and J by 0 bases, with 8 bases left in between. Per the original data handling: The authors estimated nucleated cell counts from reference gene primer amplification. Repertoires were generated with immunoSEQ multiplex PCR, while TCRdb's copy carries only in-frame clones and drops some. V and J calls and clone size are copied from that table; D and trimming were computed from the DNA. This sample has more than 90,000 clones, with 86% found just once. The sample consisted of peripheral blood. This clonotype was sampled from an older man who had recovered from COVID-19. The chain combines TRBV10-3 with TRBJ2-5; D not resolved. CDR3: CAIRSAYQETQYF. The CDR3 nucleotides are TGTGCCATCAGAAGCGCGTACCAAGAGACCCAGTACTTC.